The T cell receptor (beta chain) under discussion was sequenced for a study of T cells after yellow fever vaccination (dated by TCRdb to 2018 to 2020). Background for the entire study: The SMART-Seq v4 Ultra Low Input RNA kit was used to prepare libraries from fractions with low cell numbers. The cohort comprised two healthy male donors, one aged 18 to 30 and one aged 30 to 40 years. To follow T-cell clones before and after both primary and booster YFV17D yellow fever vaccination, bulk TCR alpha and beta repertoires underwent longitudinal sequencing. Blood samples were taken at several timepoints before and after primary and secondary immunization, and bulk PBMC replicates and cell subsets were isolated. Results the study describes overall, beyond this receptor: Only a couple of donors were included in the study, so the extent to which the findings can be generalized is limited. Compared with the primary T-cell response, the secondary T-cell response was weaker but faster, peaking on day 5 rather than day 15. A small fraction of clonotypes showed up in both the CD4 and CD8 compartments, probably as a result of convergent recombination. Computational filtering was needed because FACS-sorted repertoires could contain abundant contaminating clonotypes from the bulk population. Most clones expanded after primary vaccination (about 96% of CD4 and 88% of CD8) were re-detected after the booster, suggesting that broad memory maintenance occurred.

The CDR3, from cysteine to phenylalanine, totals 16 residues. The CDR3 DNA has 48 bases and is translated from base 1. Unmatched junction bases come to 8, with V trimmed by 0 bases and J by 5 bases. The germline V gene provides CDR1 LGHNA and CDR2 YSLEER. The treatment or condition label on this specimen signifies: live attenuated yellow fever vaccine strain. At each blood-draw timepoint, two biological replicates of bulk PBMCs were collected. A standard Ficoll-Paque protocol was used to isolate PBMCs from peripheral blood. TriZol was used to extract RNA from bulk PBMCs, from CD4 and CD8 fractions, and from dextramer-positive and dextramer-negative fractions. This clonotype was counted between two and nine times. This receptor's antigen is unknown. No base qualities exist here, and no much larger clone lies one base off it. Synthesis of TCR cDNA relied on 5'RACE template switching, a step that introduced a universal primer site along with unique molecular identifiers. Priming for cDNA synthesis came from both the TCR alpha and TCR beta constant segments. Library amplification involved two PCR steps, and the second step added sample barcodes and sequencing adapters. Libraries were sequenced on Illumina HiSeq 2500 (2x100 bp) or NovaSeq (2x150 bp). The paper's processing steps were these. MIGEC was used to demultiplex reads and collapse the reads into UMI consensus sequences, and MiXCR was used for V(D)J alignment. Using edgeR on replicate PBMC samples, clonotypes were called vaccine-responding if FDR was below 0.01 and the log2 fold change was above 5 up to day 15. Each bulk clonotype was labeled CD4 or CD8 based on which sequenced repertoire, CD4 or CD8, contained the clonotype at higher abundance. The raw public data were reprocessed by TCRdb itself: fastp quality trimming at Q25, MiXCR clonotype calling, in-frame beta chains only. Rows merge per CDR3 protein into single entries with the most common DNA and genes. The V and J calls were not made by the authors but by TCRdb's processing. The sample contains over 300,000 distinct CDR3 sequences, about 6.9% of them found a single time. Roughly a sixth of the sample is in the top ten clones.

The chain was built from TRBV4-3 and TRBJ2-5, and 8 bases in between align with TRBD2. This TCR was recovered from a man aged 18 to 30 who received the YFV17D yellow fever vaccine. The source was PBMCs, collected around 45 days after the first yellow fever vaccination. The CDR3 sequence is CASSQDRSGGAETQYF. In nucleotide form, the sequence is TGCGCCAGCAGCCAAGATCGATCGGGAGGGGCTGAGACCCAGTACTTC.